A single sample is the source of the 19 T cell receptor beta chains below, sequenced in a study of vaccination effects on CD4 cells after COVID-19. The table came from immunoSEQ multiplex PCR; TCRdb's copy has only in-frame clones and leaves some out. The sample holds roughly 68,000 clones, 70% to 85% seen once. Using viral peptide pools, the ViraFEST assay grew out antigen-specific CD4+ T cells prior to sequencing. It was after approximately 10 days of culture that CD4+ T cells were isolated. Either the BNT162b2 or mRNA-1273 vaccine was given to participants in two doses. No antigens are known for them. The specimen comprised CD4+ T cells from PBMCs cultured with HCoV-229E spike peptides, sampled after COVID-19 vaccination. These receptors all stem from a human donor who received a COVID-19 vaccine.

The CDR3 spells CATSDAGETQYF. DNA of the CDR3: TGTGCCACCAGTGATGCTGGGGAGACCCAGTACTTC. J is TRBJ2-5 and V is TRBV24-1; D ambiguous. The ends were cut back, 3 bases at V and 5 bases at J, with 6 bases in the middle. Germline lookup yields CDR1 KGHDR and CDR2 SFDVKD. This CDR3 is 12 amino acids long.

This CDR3 is CATSDTGTGGWTDTQYF. The CDR3 region has the DNA TGTGCCACCAGTGACACCGGGACAGGGGGCTGGACAGATACGCAGTATTTT. The rearrangement uses TRBV24-1 and TRBJ2-3; TRBD1 matches at 12 bases. V lost 4 bases and J lost 3; bases outside the gene matches: 7. The CDR3 spans 17 residues. In germline, CDR1 is KGHDR, CDR2 SFDVKD.

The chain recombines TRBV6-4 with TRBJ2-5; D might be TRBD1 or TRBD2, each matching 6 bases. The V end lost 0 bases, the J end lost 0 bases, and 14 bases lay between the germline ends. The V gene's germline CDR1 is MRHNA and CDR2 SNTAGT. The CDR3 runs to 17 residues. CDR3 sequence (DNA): TGTGCCAGCAGTGACTCGACCGGGGGCAGGTACCAAGAGACCCAGTACTTC. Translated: CASSDSTGGRYQETQYF.

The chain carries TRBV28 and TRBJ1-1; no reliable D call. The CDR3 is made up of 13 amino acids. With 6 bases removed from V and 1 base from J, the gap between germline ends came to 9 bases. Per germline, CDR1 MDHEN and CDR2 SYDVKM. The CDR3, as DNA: TGTGCCAGCAGGGGGTTTCCGAACACTGAAGCTTTCTTT. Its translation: CASRGFPNTEAFF.

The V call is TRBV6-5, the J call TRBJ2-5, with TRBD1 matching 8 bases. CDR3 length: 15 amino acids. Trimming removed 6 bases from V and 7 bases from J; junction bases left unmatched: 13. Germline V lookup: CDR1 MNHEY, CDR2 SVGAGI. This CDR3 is CASSRVDRDGRTQYF. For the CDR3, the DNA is TGTGCCAGCAGCCGCGTGGACAGGGACGGGAGGACCCAGTACTTC.

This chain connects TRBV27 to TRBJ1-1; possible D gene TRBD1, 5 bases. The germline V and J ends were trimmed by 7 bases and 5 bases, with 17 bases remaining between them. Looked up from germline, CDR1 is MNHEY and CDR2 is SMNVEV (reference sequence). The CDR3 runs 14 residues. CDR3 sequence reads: CASTRLGGRTEAFF. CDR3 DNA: TGTGCCAGCACCCGACTCGGGGGGAGGACTGAAGCTTTCTTT.

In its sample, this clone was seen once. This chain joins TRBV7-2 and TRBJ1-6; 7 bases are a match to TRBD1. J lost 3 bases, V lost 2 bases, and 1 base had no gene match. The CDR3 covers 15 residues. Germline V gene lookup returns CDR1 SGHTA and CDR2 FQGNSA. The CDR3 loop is CASSLQGDYNSPLHF. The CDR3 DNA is TGTGCCAGCAGCTTACAGGGGGACTATAATTCACCCCTCCACTTT.

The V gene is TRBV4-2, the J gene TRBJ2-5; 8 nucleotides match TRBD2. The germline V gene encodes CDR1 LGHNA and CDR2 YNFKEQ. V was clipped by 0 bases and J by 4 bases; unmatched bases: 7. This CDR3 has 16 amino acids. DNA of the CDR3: TGTGCCAGCAGCCAAGATTCGGAGCGGGGGCCAGAGACCCAGTACTTC. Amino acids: CASSQDSERGPETQYF.

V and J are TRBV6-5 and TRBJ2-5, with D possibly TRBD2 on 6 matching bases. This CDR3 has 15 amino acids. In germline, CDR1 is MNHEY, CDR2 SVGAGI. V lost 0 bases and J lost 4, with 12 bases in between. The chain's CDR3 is CASSYSRHSGETQYF. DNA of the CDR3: TGTGCCAGCAGTTACTCGAGGCATAGCGGAGAGACCCAGTACTTC.

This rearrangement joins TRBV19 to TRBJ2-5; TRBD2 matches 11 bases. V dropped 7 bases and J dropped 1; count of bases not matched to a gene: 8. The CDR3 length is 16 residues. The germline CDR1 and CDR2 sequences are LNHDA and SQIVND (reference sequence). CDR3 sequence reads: CASKRGLAGGQETQYF. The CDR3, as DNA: TGTGCCAGTAAAAGGGGGCTAGCGGGGGGCCAAGAGACCCAGTACTTC. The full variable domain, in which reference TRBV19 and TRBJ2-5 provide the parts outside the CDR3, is DGGITQSPKYLFRKEGQNVTLSCEQNLNHDAMYWYRQDPGQGLRLIYYSQIVNDFQKGDIAEGYSVSREKKESFPLTVTSAQKNPTAFYLCASKRGLAGGQETQYFGPGTRLLVL.

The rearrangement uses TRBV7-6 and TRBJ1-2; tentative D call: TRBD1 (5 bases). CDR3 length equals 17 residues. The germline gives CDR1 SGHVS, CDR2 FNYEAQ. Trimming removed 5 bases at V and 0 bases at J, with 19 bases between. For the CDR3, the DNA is TGTGCCAGCAGCCCCGACGGGACGAGAGTCTCTAACTATGGCTACACCTTC. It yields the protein CASSPDGTRVSNYGYTF.

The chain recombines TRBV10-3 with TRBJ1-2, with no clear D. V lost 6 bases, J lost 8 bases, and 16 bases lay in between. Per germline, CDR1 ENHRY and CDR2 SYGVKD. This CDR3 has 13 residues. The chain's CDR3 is CAISKDGIMGYTF. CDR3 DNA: TGTGCCATCAGCAAGGACGGAATTATGGGCTACACCTTC.

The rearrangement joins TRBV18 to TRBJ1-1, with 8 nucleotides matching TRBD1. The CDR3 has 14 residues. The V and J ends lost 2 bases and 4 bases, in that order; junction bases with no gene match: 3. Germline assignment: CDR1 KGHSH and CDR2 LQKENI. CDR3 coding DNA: TGTGCCAGCTCACCAGGACAGGGTTCCACTGAAGCTTTCTTT. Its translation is CASSPGQGSTEAFF.

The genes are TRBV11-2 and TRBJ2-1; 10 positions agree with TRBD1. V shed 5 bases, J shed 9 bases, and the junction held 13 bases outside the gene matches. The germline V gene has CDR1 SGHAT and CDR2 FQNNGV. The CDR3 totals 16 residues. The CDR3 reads CASSRGTGELLSEQFF. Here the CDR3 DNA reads TGTGCCAGCAGCCGAGGGACAGGGGAGCTTTTAAGTGAGCAGTTCTTC.

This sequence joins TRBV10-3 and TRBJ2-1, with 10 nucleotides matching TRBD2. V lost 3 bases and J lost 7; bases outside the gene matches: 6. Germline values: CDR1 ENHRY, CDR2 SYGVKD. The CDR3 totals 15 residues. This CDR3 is CAISEQGLAPNEQFF. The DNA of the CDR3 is TGTGCCATCAGTGAACAGGGACTAGCGCCTAATGAGCAGTTCTTC.

The chain's CDR3 is CASSLSPPGNQPQHF. The CDR3 DNA sequence: TGTGCCAGCAGTTTGTCCCCCCCCGGCAATCAGCCCCAGCATTTT. This chain links TRBV28 with TRBJ1-5; no clear D gene. Germline V gene sequence: CDR1 MDHEN, CDR2 SYDVKM. V was pared by 3 bases and J by 2 bases, with 11 bases between. CDR3 size: 15 residues.

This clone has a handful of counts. CDR3 amino acids: CASSTRTAEPGGYTF. The CDR3 DNA reads TGTGCCAGCAGCACCCGGACAGCCGAGCCAGGTGGCTACACCTTC. The chain recombines TRBV11-2 with TRBJ1-2, with a weak D call TRBD1 (6 bases). CDR1 and CDR2 from the germline V gene are SGHAT and FQNNGV. This CDR3 has 15 amino acids. V lost 5 bases to trimming and J lost 7 bases, with 20 bases between them.

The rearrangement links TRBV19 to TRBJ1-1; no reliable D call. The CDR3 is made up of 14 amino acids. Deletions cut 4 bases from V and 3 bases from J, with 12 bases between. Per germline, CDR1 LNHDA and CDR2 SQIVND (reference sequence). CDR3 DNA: TGTGCCAGTAGTAAGGCTAGTAGGGACACTGAAGCTTTCTTT. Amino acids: CASSKASRDTEAFF.

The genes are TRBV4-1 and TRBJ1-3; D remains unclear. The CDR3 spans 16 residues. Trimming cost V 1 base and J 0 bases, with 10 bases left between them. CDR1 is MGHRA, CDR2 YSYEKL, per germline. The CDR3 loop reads CASSQASRHSGNTIYF. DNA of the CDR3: TGCGCCAGCAGCCAAGCATCCCGCCACTCTGGAAACACCATATATTTT.